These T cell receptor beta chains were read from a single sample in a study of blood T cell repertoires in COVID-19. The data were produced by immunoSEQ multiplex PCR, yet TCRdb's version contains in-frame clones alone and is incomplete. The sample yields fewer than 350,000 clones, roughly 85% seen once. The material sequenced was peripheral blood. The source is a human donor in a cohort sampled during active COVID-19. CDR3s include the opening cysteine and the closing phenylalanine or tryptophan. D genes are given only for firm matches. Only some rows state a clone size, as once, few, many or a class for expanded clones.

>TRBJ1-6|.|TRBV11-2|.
CASSYGREDSPLHF
TGTGCCAGCAGCTATGGCCGGGAGGATTCACCCCTCCACTTT
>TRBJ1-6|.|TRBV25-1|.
CASSKTLGGIGNSPLHF
TGTGCCAGCAGTAAAACCTTGGGGGGTATAGGTAATTCACCCCTCCACTTT
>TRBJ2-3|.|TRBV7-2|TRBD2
CASSLGAGGPHTQYF
TGTGCCAGCAGCTTAGGGGCGGGGGGCCCACATACGCAGTATTTT
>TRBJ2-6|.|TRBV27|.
CASSLSAGVGANVLTF
TGTGCCAGCAGTTTATCGGCAGGGGTTGGGGCCAACGTCCTGACTTTC
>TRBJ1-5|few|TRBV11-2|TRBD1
CASSLAGQLNQPQHF
TGTGCCAGCAGCTTAGCGGGACAGTTAAATCAGCCCCAGCATTTT
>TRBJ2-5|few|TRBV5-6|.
CASSLVRSAQETQYF
TGTGCCAGCAGCTTGGTGAGGAGCGCCCAAGAGACCCAGTACTTC
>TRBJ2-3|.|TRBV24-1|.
CATSERTKGTQYF
TGTGCCACCAGTGAAAGGACAAAAGGTACGCAGTATTTT
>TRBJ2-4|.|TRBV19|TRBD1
CASGGQGAVLAKNIQYF
TGTGCCAGTGGTGGACAGGGTGCCGTCCTAGCCAAAAACATTCAGTACTTC
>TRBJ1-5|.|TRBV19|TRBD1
CASRGGQSNQPQHF
TGTGCCAGTAGGGGGGGACAGTCTAATCAGCCCCAGCATTTT
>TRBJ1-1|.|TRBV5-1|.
CASSKQANTEAFF
TGCGCCAGCAGCAAACAGGCGAACACTGAAGCTTTCTTT
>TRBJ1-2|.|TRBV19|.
CASSRRVEGYTF
TGTGCCAGTAGCCGCAGGGTGGAGGGCTACACCTTC
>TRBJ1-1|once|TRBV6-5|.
CASRMRGEAFF
TGTGCCAGCAGGATGCGGGGAGAAGCTTTCTTT
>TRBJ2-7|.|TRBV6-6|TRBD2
CASRRLAGGYGSYEQYF
TGTGCCAGCAGGCGACTAGCGGGGGGCTACGGCTCCTACGAGCAGTACTTC
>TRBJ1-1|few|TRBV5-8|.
CASSLPAGLNTEAFF
TGTGCCAGCAGCCTCCCGGCGGGTCTGAACACTGAAGCTTTCTTT
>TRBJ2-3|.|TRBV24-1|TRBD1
CATSAPGQGWGTDTQYF
TGTGCCACCAGTGCCCCTGGACAGGGGTGGGGCACAGATACGCAGTATTTT
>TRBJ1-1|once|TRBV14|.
CASSRGRQTNTEAFF
TGTGCCAGCAGCCGCGGTAGGCAGACCAACACTGAAGCTTTCTTT
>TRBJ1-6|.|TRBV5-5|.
CASSFPSGPLHF
TGTGCCAGCAGCTTCCCCAGTGGACCCCTCCACTTT
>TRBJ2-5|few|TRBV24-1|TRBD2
CATSEASGGLRTQYF
TGTGCCACCAGTGAGGCTAGCGGGGGGCTTCGGACCCAGTACTTC
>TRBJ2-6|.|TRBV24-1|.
CATSHRTSGEANVLTF
TGTGCCACCAGCCACAGAACATCTGGTGAGGCCAACGTCCTGACTTTC
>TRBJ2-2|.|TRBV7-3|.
CASSTFGGRARTGELFF
TGTGCCAGCAGCACTTTCGGGGGTCGGGCGAGGACCGGGGAGCTGTTTTTT
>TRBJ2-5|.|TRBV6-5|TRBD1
CASGQGRTETQYF
TGTGCCAGCGGACAGGGGCGTACAGAGACCCAGTACTTC
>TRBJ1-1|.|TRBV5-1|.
CASSLDQMNTEAFF
TGCGCCAGCAGCTTGGATCAGATGAACACTGAAGCTTTCTTT
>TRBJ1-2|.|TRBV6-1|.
CASSDNALYGYTF
TGTGCCAGCAGTGATAATGCCCTATATGGCTACACCTTC
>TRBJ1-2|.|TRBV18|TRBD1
CASSGTAAHGGYTF
TGTGCCAGCTCAGGGACAGCCGCCCACGGTGGCTACACCTTC
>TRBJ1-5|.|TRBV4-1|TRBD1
CASSQGTGNQPQHF
TGCGCCAGCAGCCAGGGGACAGGCAATCAGCCCCAGCATTTT